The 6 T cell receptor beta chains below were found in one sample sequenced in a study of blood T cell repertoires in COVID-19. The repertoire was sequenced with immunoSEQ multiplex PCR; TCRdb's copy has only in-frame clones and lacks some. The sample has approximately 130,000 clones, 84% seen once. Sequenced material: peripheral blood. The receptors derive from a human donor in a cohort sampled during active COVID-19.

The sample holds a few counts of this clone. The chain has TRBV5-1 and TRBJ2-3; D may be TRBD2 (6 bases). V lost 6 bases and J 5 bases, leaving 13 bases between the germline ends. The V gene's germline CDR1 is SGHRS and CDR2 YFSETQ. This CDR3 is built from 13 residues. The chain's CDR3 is CASTLGGVDTQYF. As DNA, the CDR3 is TGCGCCAGCACTCTGGGCGGGGTAGATACGCAGTATTTT.

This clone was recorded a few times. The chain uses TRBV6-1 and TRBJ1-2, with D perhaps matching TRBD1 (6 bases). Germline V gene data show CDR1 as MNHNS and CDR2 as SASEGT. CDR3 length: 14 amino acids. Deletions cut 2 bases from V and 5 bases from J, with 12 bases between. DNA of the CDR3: TGTGCCAGCAGTGAATGGGGGGGGCAGTATGGCTACACCTTC. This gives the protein CASSEWGGQYGYTF.

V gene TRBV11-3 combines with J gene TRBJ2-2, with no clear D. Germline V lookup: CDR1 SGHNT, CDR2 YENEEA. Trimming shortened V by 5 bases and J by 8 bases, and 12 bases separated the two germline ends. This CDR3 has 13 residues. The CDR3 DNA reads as TGTGCCAGCAGCCCCGACAAGTTAGGGGAGCTGTTTTTT. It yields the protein CASSPDKLGELFF.

The CDR3 DNA is TGTGCCAGCAGCCTTAGAGGAACACAGGGTAGCTATGGCTACACCTTC. It yields the protein CASSLRGTQGSYGYTF. The chain joins TRBV9 to TRBJ1-2, with D perhaps matching TRBD1 (6 bases). V was pared by 4 bases and J by 4 bases, with 20 bases between. The CDR3 has 16 amino acids. Germline-derived CDR1 and CDR2 are SGDLS and YYNGEE.

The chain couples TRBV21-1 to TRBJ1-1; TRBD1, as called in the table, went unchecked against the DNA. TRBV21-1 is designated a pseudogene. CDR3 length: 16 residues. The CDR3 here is CASSKNPGQGYTEAFF. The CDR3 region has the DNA TGTGCCAGCAGCAAAAACCCCGGACAGGGGTACACTGAAGCTTTCTTT.

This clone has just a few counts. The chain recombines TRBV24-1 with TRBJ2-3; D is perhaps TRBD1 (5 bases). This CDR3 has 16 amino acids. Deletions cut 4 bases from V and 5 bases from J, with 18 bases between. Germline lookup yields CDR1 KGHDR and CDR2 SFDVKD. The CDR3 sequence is CATSDGAGSSVDTQYF. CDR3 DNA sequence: TGTGCCACCAGTGACGGCGCAGGGTCTTCTGTAGATACGCAGTATTTT.